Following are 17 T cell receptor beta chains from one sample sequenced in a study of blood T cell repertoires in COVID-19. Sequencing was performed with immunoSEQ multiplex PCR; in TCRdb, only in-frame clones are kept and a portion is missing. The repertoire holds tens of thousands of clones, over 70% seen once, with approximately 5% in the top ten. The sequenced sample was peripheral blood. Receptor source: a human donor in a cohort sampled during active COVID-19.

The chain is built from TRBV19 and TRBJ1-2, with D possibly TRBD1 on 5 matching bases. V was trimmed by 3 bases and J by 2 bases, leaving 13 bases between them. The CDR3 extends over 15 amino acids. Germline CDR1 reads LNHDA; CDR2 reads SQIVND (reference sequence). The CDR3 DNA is TGTGCCAGTAGTATGGGACTGGACGGAAACTATGGCTACACCTTC. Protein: CASSMGLDGNYGYTF.

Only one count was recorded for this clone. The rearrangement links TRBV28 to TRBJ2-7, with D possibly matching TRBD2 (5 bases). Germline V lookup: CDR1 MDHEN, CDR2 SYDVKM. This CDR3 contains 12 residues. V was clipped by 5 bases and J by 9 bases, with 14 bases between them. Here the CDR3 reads CASSTSPGRQYF. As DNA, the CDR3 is TGTGCCAGCAGTACAAGTCCGGGAAGGCAGTACTTC.

The CDR3 reads CASSYSGQGSEQYF. CDR3 nucleotides: TGTGCCAGCAGTTATTCGGGACAGGGGTCCGAGCAGTACTTC. The V and J genes are TRBV6-6 and TRBJ2-7; 10 bases agree with TRBD1. The CDR3 is 14 residues long. The V gene end was trimmed by 3 bases and the J gene end by 6 bases; junction bases not matched to a gene: 5. In germline, CDR1 is MNHNY, CDR2 SVGAGI (reference sequence).

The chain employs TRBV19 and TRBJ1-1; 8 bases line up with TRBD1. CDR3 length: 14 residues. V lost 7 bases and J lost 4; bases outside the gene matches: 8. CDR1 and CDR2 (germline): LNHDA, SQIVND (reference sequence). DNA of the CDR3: TGTGCCAGTACCCGACAGGGGAGTGGCACTGAAGCTTTCTTT. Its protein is CASTRQGSGTEAFF.

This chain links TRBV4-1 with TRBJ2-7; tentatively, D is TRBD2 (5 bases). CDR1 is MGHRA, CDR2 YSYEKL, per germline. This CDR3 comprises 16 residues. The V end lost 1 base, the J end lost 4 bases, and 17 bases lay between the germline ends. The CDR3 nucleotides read TGCGCCAGCAGCCAAGTTGTCGGGCCGCCGGGGTACGAGCAGTACTTC. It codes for CASSQVVGPPGYEQYF.

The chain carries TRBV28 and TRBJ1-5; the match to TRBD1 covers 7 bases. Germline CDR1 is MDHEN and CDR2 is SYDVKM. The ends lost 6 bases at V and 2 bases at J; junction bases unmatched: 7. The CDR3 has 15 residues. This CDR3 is CASSRQGLGNQPQHF. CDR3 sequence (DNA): TGTGCCAGCAGCCGACAGGGTCTGGGCAATCAGCCCCAGCATTTT.

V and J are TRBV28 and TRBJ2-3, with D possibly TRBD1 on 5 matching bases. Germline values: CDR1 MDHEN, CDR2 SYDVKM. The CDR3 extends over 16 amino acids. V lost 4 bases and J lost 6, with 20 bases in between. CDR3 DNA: TGTGCCAGCAGTTCCCCCGCAGGGAAGGAAGGTGATACGCAGTATTTT. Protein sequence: CASSSPAGKEGDTQYF.

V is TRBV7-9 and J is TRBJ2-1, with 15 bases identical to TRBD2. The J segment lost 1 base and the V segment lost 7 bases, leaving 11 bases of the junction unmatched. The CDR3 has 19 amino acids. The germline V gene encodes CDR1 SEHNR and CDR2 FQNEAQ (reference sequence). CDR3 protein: CASIDGTSGRFLSYNEQFF. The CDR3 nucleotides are TGTGCCAGCATCGACGGGACTAGCGGGAGGTTTTTGTCCTACAATGAGCAGTTCTTC.

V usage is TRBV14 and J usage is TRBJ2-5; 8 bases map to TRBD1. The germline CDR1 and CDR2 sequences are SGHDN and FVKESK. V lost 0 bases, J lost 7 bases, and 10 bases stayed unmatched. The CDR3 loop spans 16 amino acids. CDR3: CASSQDPDRVVRTQYF. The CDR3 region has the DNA TGTGCCAGCAGCCAAGATCCGGACAGGGTTGTTAGGACCCAGTACTTC.

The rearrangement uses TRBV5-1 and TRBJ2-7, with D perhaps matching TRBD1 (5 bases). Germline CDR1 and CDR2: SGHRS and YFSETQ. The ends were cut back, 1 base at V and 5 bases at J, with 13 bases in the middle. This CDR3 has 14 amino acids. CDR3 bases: TGCGCCAGCAGCTTGTCACGGCAGGGTCACGAGCAGTACTTC. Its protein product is CASSLSRQGHEQYF.

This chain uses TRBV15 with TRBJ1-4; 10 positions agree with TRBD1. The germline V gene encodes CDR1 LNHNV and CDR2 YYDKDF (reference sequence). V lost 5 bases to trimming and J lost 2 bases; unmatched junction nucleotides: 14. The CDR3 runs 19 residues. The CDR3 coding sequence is TGTGCCACCAGCGGACAAGGCGGGACAGGGGTCGACACTAATGAAAAACTGTTTTTT. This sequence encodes CATSGQGGTGVDTNEKLFF.

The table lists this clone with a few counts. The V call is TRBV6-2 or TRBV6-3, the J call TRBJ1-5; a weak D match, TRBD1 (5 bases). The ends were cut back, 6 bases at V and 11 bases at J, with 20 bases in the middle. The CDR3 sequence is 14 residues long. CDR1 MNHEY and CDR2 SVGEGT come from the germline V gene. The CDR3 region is CASSQFRGLMAQHF. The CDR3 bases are TGTGCCAGCAGCCAGTTTCGGGGGTTGATGGCCCAGCATTTT.

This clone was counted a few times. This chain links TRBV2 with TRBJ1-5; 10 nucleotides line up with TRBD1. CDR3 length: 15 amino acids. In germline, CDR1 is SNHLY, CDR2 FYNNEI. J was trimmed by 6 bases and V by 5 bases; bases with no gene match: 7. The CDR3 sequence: CASSHGQGVLQPQHF. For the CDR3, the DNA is TGTGCCAGCAGTCATGGACAGGGGGTTCTTCAGCCCCAGCATTTT.

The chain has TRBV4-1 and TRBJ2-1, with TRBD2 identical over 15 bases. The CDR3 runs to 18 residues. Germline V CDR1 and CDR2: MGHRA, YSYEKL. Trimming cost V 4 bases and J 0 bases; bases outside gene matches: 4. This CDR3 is CASSRGTSGRTSYNEQFF. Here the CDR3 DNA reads TGCGCCAGCAGCCGCGGGACTAGCGGGAGGACCTCCTACAATGAGCAGTTCTTC.

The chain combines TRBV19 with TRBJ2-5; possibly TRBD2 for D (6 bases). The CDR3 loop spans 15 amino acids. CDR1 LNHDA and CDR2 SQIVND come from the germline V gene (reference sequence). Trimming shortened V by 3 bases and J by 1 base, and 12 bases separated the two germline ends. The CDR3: CASSMWRRGQETQYF. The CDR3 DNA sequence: TGTGCCAGTAGTATGTGGCGGAGGGGCCAAGAGACCCAGTACTTC.

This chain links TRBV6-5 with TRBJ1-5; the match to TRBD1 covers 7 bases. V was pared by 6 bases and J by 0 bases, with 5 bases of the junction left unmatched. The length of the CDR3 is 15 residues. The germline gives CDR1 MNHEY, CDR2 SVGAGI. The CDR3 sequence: CASRGQRSSNQPQHF. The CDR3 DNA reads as TGTGCCAGCAGGGGACAGCGATCTAGCAATCAGCCCCAGCATTTT.

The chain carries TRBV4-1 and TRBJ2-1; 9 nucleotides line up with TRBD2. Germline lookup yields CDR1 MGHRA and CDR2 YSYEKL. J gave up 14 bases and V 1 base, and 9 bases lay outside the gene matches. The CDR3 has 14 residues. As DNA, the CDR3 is TGCGCCAGCAGCCAAGCATCTAGCGGGAATGGAGAGTTCTTC. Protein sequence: CASSQASSGNGEFF.